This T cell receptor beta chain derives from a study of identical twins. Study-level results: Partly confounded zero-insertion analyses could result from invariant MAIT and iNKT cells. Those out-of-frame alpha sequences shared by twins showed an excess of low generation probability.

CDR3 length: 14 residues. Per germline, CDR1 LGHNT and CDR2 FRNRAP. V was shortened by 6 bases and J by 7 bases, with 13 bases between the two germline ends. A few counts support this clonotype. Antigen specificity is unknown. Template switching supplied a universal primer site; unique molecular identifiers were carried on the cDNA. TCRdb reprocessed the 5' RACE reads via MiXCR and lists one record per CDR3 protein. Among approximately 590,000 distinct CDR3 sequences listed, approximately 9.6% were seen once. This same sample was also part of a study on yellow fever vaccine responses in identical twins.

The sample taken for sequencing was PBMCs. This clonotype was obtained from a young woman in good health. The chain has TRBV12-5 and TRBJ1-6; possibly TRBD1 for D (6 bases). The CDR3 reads CASGSGANNSPLHF. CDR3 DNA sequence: TGTGCTAGTGGCTCAGGGGCTAACAATTCACCCCTCCACTTT.